This TCR beta chain was obtained from a study of cytomegalovirus exposure and HLA in healthy donors. Regarding the study as a whole: Prior analysis indicated that the majority of TCR beta V segments exhibited productivity approximately 87% or approximately 30% of the time.

PCR amplification relied on 60 Vbeta primers (plus 13 Jbeta primers). Measured with immunoSEQ multiplex PCR; TCRdb has only the in-frame clones, and not every one. The sample data list under 75,000 clones. A word on this clone: The antigen is not known.

This CDR3 has 13 residues. The junction had 6 bases not matched to a gene; V was cut back by 9 bases and J by 3 bases. CDR1 is SGHTA and CDR2 is FQGTGA in the germline V gene. The TCR was taken from a female donor in good health and CMV-seropositive. The chain recombines TRBV7-3 with TRBJ2-5, with TRBD2 matching 8 bases. Sequenced: PBMCs. The DNA of the CDR3 is TGTGCCAGTTCACGGGGGGGGGAAGAGACCCAGTACTTC. Its protein is CASSRGGEETQYF.